These 31 T cell receptor beta chains came from one sample sequenced in a study of T cell responses to AZD1222 COVID-19 vaccine (dated by TCRdb to 2020 to 2023). This specimen's time point label, interpreted: baseline before first vaccination. Library preparation was by the immunoSEQ multiplex PCR assay. The immuneACCESS repertoire file appears here via TCRdb, limited to in-frame rearrangements. These files lack a portion of the clones; in checked studies, under half of the deficit traces to unresolved V genes, and the cause of the others is not known. In all, the sample holds about 150,000 clones, and about 91% of those were seen once. Of the sample, roughly 16% falls within the top ten clones. The sample here was peripheral blood, taken on day 0 of AZD1222 vaccination. These receptors all come from an adult in good health.

The chain recombines TRBV9 with TRBJ2-4, with unresolved D. The V gene's germline CDR1 is SGDLS and CDR2 YYNGEE. V was shortened by 0 bases and J by 6 bases, with 7 bases between the two germline ends. CDR3 size: 13 residues. In nucleotides, the CDR3 is TGTGCCAGCAGCGTAGACCAGATAAACATTCAGTACTTC. Residues: CASSVDQINIQYF.

The rearrangement joins TRBV19 to TRBJ1-2; weak D call: TRBD1 (5 bases). Germline lookup yields CDR1 LNHDA and CDR2 SQIVND (reference sequence). The ends were cut back, 9 bases at V and 4 bases at J, with 15 bases in the middle. This CDR3 is built from 13 residues. The CDR3 region is CARVSGEVYGYTF. The CDR3 nucleotides read TGTGCCAGGGTCTCGGGGGAGGTCTATGGCTACACCTTC.

This rearrangement joins TRBV7-9 to TRBJ2-3, with D perhaps being TRBD1 or TRBD2 (6 bases each). Germline V gene lookup returns CDR1 SEHNR and CDR2 FQNEAQ (reference sequence). Trimming stripped 4 bases from V and 9 bases from J, with 14 bases between. This CDR3 has 13 residues. CDR3 nucleotides: TGTGCCAGCAGCTATAGGGGGGCGGAAACGCAGTATTTT. It encodes CASSYRGAETQYF.

The chain links TRBV27 to TRBJ2-5; D gene unclear. The germline V and J ends were trimmed by 6 bases and 6 bases, with 20 bases remaining between them. This CDR3 spans 15 amino acids. The germline CDR1 and CDR2 sequences are MNHEY and SMNVEV (reference sequence). Written as DNA, the CDR3 is TGTGCCAGCAGCCCTCCCTCATCCGCAAGACAGACCCAGTACTTC. Protein product: CASSPPSSARQTQYF.

A few counts support this clone. The V call is TRBV7-2, the J call TRBJ2-2; 9 bases fit TRBD2. The ends lost 5 bases at V and 4 bases at J; junction bases unmatched: 14. The germline CDR1 and CDR2 sequences are SGHTA and FQGNSA. This CDR3 is 18 amino acids long. CDR3 protein: CASSPREAGGRATGELFF. The CDR3 DNA reads as TGTGCCAGCAGCCCCCGGGAGGCGGGGGGGCGGGCCACCGGGGAGCTGTTTTTT.

V and J are TRBV15 and TRBJ1-5; TRBD1 is a possible D gene (5 bases). V was trimmed by 1 base and J by 5 bases, leaving 12 bases between them. The CDR3 length is 15 residues. Germline assignment: CDR1 LNHNV and CDR2 YYDKDF (reference sequence). In nucleotides, the CDR3 is TGTGCCACCAGCAGAGTTAAGACAGACTATCAGCCCCAGCATTTT. Amino acids: CATSRVKTDYQPQHF.

The rearrangement joins TRBV28 to TRBJ1-1; no clear D gene. The V gene lost 7 bases and the J gene lost 1 base, with 13 bases spanning the gap. Germline V gene data show CDR1 as MDHEN and CDR2 as SYDVKM. This CDR3 has 14 residues. CDR3 sequence (DNA): TGTGCCAGCATAGAAGACGGATGGAACACTGAAGCTTTCTTT. It translates to CASIEDGWNTEAFF.

The J gene is TRBJ1-1, the V gene TRBV3-1 (or the pseudogene TRBV3-2), with TRBD1 identical over 7 bases. V lost 0 bases and J lost 1; bases outside the gene matches: 11. CDR1 is LGHDT, CDR2 YNNKEL, per germline (reference sequence). The CDR3 contains 18 residues. CDR3 in DNA: TGTGCCAGCAGCCAAGAAACTCGTGGCAGGGGGGCGAACACTGAAGCTTTCTTT. The encoded protein is CASSQETRGRGANTEAFF.

CDR3 DNA sequence: TGTGCCAGCAGTTACTCCTATGGAGGGGGGAACACTGAAGCTTTCTTT. Protein: CASSYSYGGGNTEAFF. The chain combines TRBV6-5 with TRBJ1-1; possibly TRBD1 for D (6 bases). The CDR3 is made up of 16 amino acids. V was clipped by 0 bases and J by 1 base, with 12 bases between them. Germline CDR1 MNHEY, CDR2 SVGAGI.

V is TRBV5-1 and J is TRBJ2-3, with D unresolved. Deletions cut 4 bases from V and 0 bases from J, with 12 bases between. Germline V gene data show CDR1 as SGHRS and CDR2 as YFSETQ. The CDR3 extends over 15 amino acids. The CDR3: CASSADGRSTDTQYF. The CDR3 region has the DNA TGCGCCAGCAGCGCAGACGGCAGGAGCACAGATACGCAGTATTTT.

The V gene is TRBV6-5, the J gene TRBJ1-5; D gene ambiguous. Trimming took 0 bases from V and 6 from J, leaving 12 bases between them. Germline V gene sequence: CDR1 MNHEY, CDR2 SVGAGI. The CDR3 consists of 15 residues. The CDR3 nucleotides are TGTGCCAGCAGTTACTCCCGTTCTTTGGGTCAGCCCCAGCATTTT. It yields the protein CASSYSRSLGQPQHF.

This clone was observed a handful of times. This rearrangement joins TRBV7-2 to TRBJ2-2; D ambiguous. The CDR3 sequence is 16 residues long. CDR1 and CDR2 from the germline V gene are SGHTA and FQGNSA. Trimming cost V 4 bases and J 7 bases, with 19 bases left between them. CDR3 protein: CASSYLLHSGGGELFF. The CDR3 nucleotides read TGTGCCAGCAGCTACTTACTCCATTCGGGCGGCGGGGAGCTGTTTTTT.

The chain combines TRBV11-2 with TRBJ1-1; maybe TRBD1 (6 bases). The CDR3 is 14 amino acids. Trimming removed 3 bases from V and 7 bases from J, with 15 bases in between. Germline V gives CDR1 SGHAT, CDR2 FQNNGV. Written as DNA, the CDR3 is TGTGCCAGCAGCTTCCCCGGGGGCCGAGTTGAAGCTTTCTTT. This sequence encodes CASSFPGGRVEAFF.

J is TRBJ1-4 and V is TRBV13, with 7 nucleotides matching TRBD1. Per germline, CDR1 PRHDT and CDR2 FYEKMQ (reference sequence). J was trimmed by 4 bases and V by 5 bases; bases with no gene match: 7. The CDR3 spans 15 residues. In DNA, the CDR3 is TGTGCCAGCAGCCCCTGGACAGGCGGTAATGAAAAACTGTTTTTT. Translation gives CASSPWTGGNEKLFF.

V and J are TRBV18 and TRBJ1-5; 7 bases align to TRBD1. CDR3 length: 15 amino acids. V dropped 5 bases and J dropped 0; count of bases not matched to a gene: 4. Germline V gene sequence: CDR1 KGHSH, CDR2 LQKENI. Written as DNA, the CDR3 is TGTGCCAGCTCAGCAGACAGGGTTAGCAATCAGCCCCAGCATTTT. Its translation is CASSADRVSNQPQHF.

The chain couples TRBV10-2 to TRBJ2-7; 8 bases align to TRBD1. CDR1 is WSHSY and CDR2 is SAAADI in the germline V gene. The CDR3 spans 15 residues. The ends lost 6 bases at V and 0 bases at J; junction bases unmatched: 7. CDR3 loop: CASRTDRESSYEQYF. The CDR3 DNA follows: TGCGCCAGCAGAACGGACAGGGAGAGCTCCTACGAGCAGTACTTC.

The chain joins TRBV2 to TRBJ2-7, with TRBD1 as a possible D gene (5 bases). Looked up from germline, CDR1 is SNHLY and CDR2 is FYNNEI. V was cut by 6 bases and J by 7 bases, with 16 bases left in between. The CDR3 is 13 amino acids. CDR3: CASRRGPAGEQYF. The CDR3 nucleotides read TGTGCCAGCAGAAGGGGCCCGGCAGGGGAGCAGTACTTC. The full variable domain, with the rest looked up from reference TRBV2 and TRBJ2-7, is EPEVTQTPSHQVTQMGQEVILRCVPISNHLYFYWYRQILGQKVEFLVSFYNNEISEKSEIFDDQFSVERPDGSNFTLKIRSTKLEDSAMYFCASRRGPAGEQYFGPGTRLTVT.

The chain uses TRBV4-2 and TRBJ1-1; D uncertain. CDR3 length equals 14 residues. Deletions cut 4 bases from V and 0 bases from J, with 9 bases between. Germline CDR1 is LGHNA and CDR2 is YNFKEQ. CDR3 protein: CASSPYGMNTEAFF. CDR3 DNA sequence: TGTGCCAGCAGCCCGTACGGAATGAACACTGAAGCTTTCTTT.

This chain uses TRBV5-5 with TRBJ1-5, with a possible D match to TRBD1 (5 bases). This CDR3 comprises 16 residues. Germline lookup yields CDR1 SGHKS and CDR2 YYEKEE (reference sequence). V lost 1 base, J lost 0 bases, and 11 bases lay in between. The chain's CDR3 is CASSLRQSPSNQPQHF. CDR3 nucleotides: TGTGCCAGCAGCTTGAGACAGAGCCCTAGCAATCAGCCCCAGCATTTT.

The chain's CDR3 is CASSVEVTGGYEQYF. The CDR3 nucleotides are TGTGCCAGCAGCGTCGAAGTCACAGGGGGCTACGAGCAGTACTTC. The chain couples TRBV9 to TRBJ2-7, with 8 bases matching TRBD1. With V trimmed by 2 bases and J by 3 bases, 7 bases remained unmatched. The CDR3 spans 15 residues. Germline CDR1 SGDLS, CDR2 YYNGEE. The entire variable domain, with the rest obtained from reference TRBV9 and TRBJ2-7, is as follows: DSGVTQTPKHLITATGQRVTLRCSPRSGDLSVYWYQQSLDQGLQFLIQYYNGEERAKGNILERFSAQQFPDLHSELNLSSLELGDSALYFCASSVEVTGGYEQYFGPGTRLTVT.

The chain joins TRBV18 to TRBJ2-1; D remains unclear. This CDR3 contains 12 residues. V was cut by 6 bases and J by 9 bases, with 12 bases left in between. Per the germline V gene, CDR1 is KGHSH and CDR2 is LQKENI. CDR3 amino acids: CASSPQSGEQFF. The CDR3 DNA reads TGTGCCAGCTCCCCCCAGAGTGGTGAGCAGTTCTTC.

This sequence joins TRBV7-3 and TRBJ2-3, with no clear D. Trimming took off 1 base at V and 1 base at J, with 6 bases between the two ends. The CDR3 totals 14 residues. Germline CDR1 is SGHTA and CDR2 is FQGTGA. The CDR3 DNA is TGTGCCAGCAGCTTAAGAGACGGCACAGATACGCAGTATTTT. Protein product: CASSLRDGTDTQYF.

V and J are TRBV10-3 and TRBJ1-4; a possible D gene is TRBD1 (5 bases). This CDR3 is built from 13 residues. CDR1 ENHRY and CDR2 SYGVKD come from the germline V gene. V was trimmed by 8 bases and J by 8 bases, leaving 15 bases between them. CDR3 bases: TGTGCCATCGGGGCCGGGATGAGGGAAAAACTGTTTTTT. Protein sequence: CAIGAGMREKLFF.

The J gene is TRBJ2-1, the V gene TRBV5-4, with 14 bases matching TRBD2. V trimming: 0 bases; J trimming: 4 bases; junction bases outside the gene matches: 9. CDR1 is SGHNT and CDR2 is YYREEE in the germline V gene (reference sequence). This CDR3 is 19 amino acids long. The CDR3 DNA sequence: TGTGCCAGCAGCTTGGGACTAGCGGGGGGGCCAGGTCAGTACAATGAGCAGTTCTTC. It codes for CASSLGLAGGPGQYNEQFF.

The rearrangement uses TRBV30 and TRBJ1-1, with unresolved D. V was pared by 3 bases and J by 1 base, with 9 bases between. Looked up from germline, CDR1 is GTSNPN and CDR2 is SVGIG (reference sequence). The CDR3 runs 13 residues. CDR3 in amino acids: CAWRGPSNTEAFF. The CDR3 nucleotides read TGTGCCTGGAGAGGGCCGTCGAACACTGAAGCTTTCTTT.

The chain employs TRBV11-2 and TRBJ1-1; D not certain. Germline assignment: CDR1 SGHAT and CDR2 FQNNGV. V was pared by 0 bases and J by 4 bases, with 12 bases between. The length of the CDR3 is 15 residues. In DNA form, the CDR3 reads TGTGCCAGCAGCTTAGATCGGGCCAGCTCCACTGAAGCTTTCTTT. It is translated as CASSLDRASSTEAFF.

The V call is TRBV4-1, the J call TRBJ2-1; TRBD2 matches at 11 bases. J lost 3 bases, V lost 2 bases, and 3 bases had no gene match. The length of the CDR3 is 16 residues. Germline assignment: CDR1 MGHRA and CDR2 YSYEKL. The CDR3 coding sequence is TGCGCCAGCAGCCAAACGGGACTAGCGGTCTACAATGAGCAGTTCTTC. Translation: CASSQTGLAVYNEQFF.

The chain joins TRBV7-3 to TRBJ2-3, with 9 bases identical to TRBD2. With V trimmed by 5 bases and J by 3 bases, 9 bases remained unmatched. CDR3 length: 16 amino acids. Germline V CDR1 and CDR2: SGHTA, FQGTGA. The CDR3 DNA reads TGTGCCAGCAGCCTCCCAGGTAGCGGGGGAACAGATACGCAGTATTTT. It translates to CASSLPGSGGTDTQYF.

The CDR3 DNA reads as TGTGCCTGTTTTCTAAGGGGACAGTTTAACACTGAAGCTTTCTTT. Residues: CACFLRGQFNTEAFF. The V gene is TRBV30, the J gene TRBJ1-1, with TRBD1 identical over 7 bases. The V segment lost 6 bases and the J segment 2 bases; nucleotides outside the gene matches: 12. The CDR3 is 15 amino acids. Looked up from germline, CDR1 is GTSNPN and CDR2 is SVGIG (reference sequence).

The chain is built from TRBV2 and TRBJ1-1, with D hard to call. The CDR3 runs to 14 residues. V was cut by 4 bases and J by 3 bases, with 12 bases left in between. Germline V gene sequence: CDR1 SNHLY, CDR2 FYNNEI. The CDR3 is CASSGGTGYTEAFF. The CDR3 DNA sequence: TGTGCCAGCAGTGGGGGAACCGGTTACACTGAAGCTTTCTTT.

This clone was detected once. The genes are TRBV5-1 and TRBJ2-5, with a weak D call TRBD1 (5 bases). The V end lost 0 bases, the J end lost 7 bases, and 10 bases lay between the germline ends. The CDR3 loop spans 13 amino acids. CDR1 and CDR2 (germline): SGHRS, YFSETQ. As DNA, the CDR3 is TGCGCCAGCAGCTTGGAAGGCCAGGGGACCCAGTACTTC. It codes for CASSLEGQGTQYF. Looking up the rest from reference TRBV5-1 and TRBJ2-5 gives the full variable domain: KAGVTQTPRYLIKTRGQQVTLSCSPISGHRSVSWYQQTPGQGLQFLFEYFSETQRNKGNFPGRFSGRQFSNSRSEMNVSTLELGDSALYLCASSLEGQGTQYFGPGTRLLVL.